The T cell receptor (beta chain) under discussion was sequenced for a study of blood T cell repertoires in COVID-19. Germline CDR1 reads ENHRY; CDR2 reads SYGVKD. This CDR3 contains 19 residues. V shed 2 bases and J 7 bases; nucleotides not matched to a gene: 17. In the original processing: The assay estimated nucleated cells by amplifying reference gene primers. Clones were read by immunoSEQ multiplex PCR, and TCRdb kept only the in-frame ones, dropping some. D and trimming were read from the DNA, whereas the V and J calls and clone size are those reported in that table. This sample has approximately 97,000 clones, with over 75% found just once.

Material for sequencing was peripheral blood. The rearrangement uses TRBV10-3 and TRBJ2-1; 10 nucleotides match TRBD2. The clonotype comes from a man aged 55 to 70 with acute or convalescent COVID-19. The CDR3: CAISEPTVVLAGERNEQFF. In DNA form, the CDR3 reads TGTGCCATCAGTGAGCCAACCGTGGTTCTAGCGGGAGAGAGGAATGAGCAGTTCTTC.